These 15 T cell receptor beta chains were sequenced from one sample in a study of tumor-infiltrating lymphocytes in primary liver carcinoma. Using a constant-region primer together with ProtoScript II reverse transcriptase, TCR beta cDNA was made from 450 to 600 ng of total RNA. Three nested multiplex PCR rounds, a slightly modified ARM-PCR, produced the libraries for TCR beta. Primers for the first two PCR rounds were TRBV1-TRBV30 forward primers and a C-beta reverse primer (roughly 10 cycles per round). MiXCR, run by TCRdb on the multiplex PCR reads, gives a single entry per CDR3 protein. There are about 350,000 distinct CDR3 sequences in the sample; 65% occur only once, and roughly 6.5% lies in the top ten. Germline DNA was also extracted, and blood RNA derived from unsorted whole blood. Sequencing input: peripheral blood. These receptors all come from a man aged 40-50 years with primary liver carcinoma and hepatitis B virus infection.

The CDR3 DNA is TGCAGCGTAATTTTGGGACAGGGGGTCTACGAGCAGTACTTC. Translation: CSVILGQGVYEQYF. This chain connects TRBV29-1 to TRBJ2-7; 11 positions match TRBD1. Germline V gene data show CDR1 as SQVTM and CDR2 as ANQGSEA. CDR3 size: 14 residues. V trimming: 6 bases; J trimming: 3 bases; junction bases outside the gene matches: 7.

The chain is built from TRBV6-1 and TRBJ2-1; perhaps TRBD2 as D (6 bases). Trimming left V 7 bases short and J 2 bases short, with 15 bases between. Germline V gives CDR1 MNHNS, CDR2 SASEGT. The CDR3 length is 15 residues. The CDR3 sequence: CASKPQRATYNEQFF. CDR3 bases: TGTGCCAGCAAACCCCAGCGGGCAACCTACAATGAGCAGTTCTTC.

This clonotype has a count of ten or more. CDR3 sequence reads: CASSQEQVVKGNEQFF. CDR3 bases: TGCGCCAGCAGCCAAGAACAAGTGGTCAAAGGGAATGAGCAGTTCTTC. The genes are TRBV4-3 and TRBJ2-1; D is unclear. Germline V lookup: CDR1 LGHNA, CDR2 YSLEER. This CDR3 is 16 amino acids long. V shed 0 bases and J shed 7 bases, with 16 bases lying between them.

A word on this clonotype: Without the conserved terminal phenylalanine or tryptophan, this CDR3 likely stems from a read error. The CDR3 DNA follows: TGCGCCAACAGCCAAGAGGGCGTATCAGGGGCCCAGTACTAC. Amino acids: CANSQEGVSGAQYY. The chain joins TRBV4-1 to TRBJ2-5, with a weak D call TRBD1 (6 bases). Germline CDR1 reads MGHRA; CDR2 reads YSYEKL. This CDR3 has 14 amino acids.

This clonotype appeared a few times. This may be a read error: a much more frequent sequence differs by one nucleotide. The chain is built from TRBV4-1 and TRBJ2-7; 7 nucleotides agree with TRBD2. The CDR3 totals 16 residues. The V gene's germline CDR1 is MGHRA and CDR2 YSYEKL. In DNA form, the CDR3 reads TGCACCAGCAGCCCTGACTCTAGCGGCAGCTCCTACGAGCAGTACTTC. This translates into CTSSPDSSGSSYEQYF.

Points on this clonotype: One base away lies a much larger clone, so this may be a sequencing read error. The chain combines TRBV10-2 with TRBJ2-2; 9 nucleotides match TRBD2. V trimming: 8 bases; J trimming: 9 bases; junction bases outside the gene matches: 7. Germline V CDR1 and CDR2: WSHSY, SAAADI. The length of the CDR3 is 13 residues. The CDR3 sequence: CASGLAGARELFF. DNA for the CDR3: TGCGCCAGCGGTTTAGCGGGAGCCAGGGAGCTGTTTTTT.

This clonotype was recorded once. The chain employs TRBV29-1 and TRBJ2-7, with 9 positions matching TRBD1. After removal of 7 bases from V and 13 bases from J, the junction contained 20 bases not matched to a gene. The CDR3 covers 14 residues. The germline V gene has CDR1 SQVTM and CDR2 ANQGSEA. The CDR3 spells CSALGQGVTYDQYF. The CDR3 bases are TGCAGCGCCTTGGGACAGGGTGTGACCTACGACCAATACTTC.

Comments on this clonotype: A read error may be the cause here, since a much bigger clone is one base away. V is TRBV4-2 and J is TRBJ2-3; 8 bases are shared with TRBD2. V shed 2 bases, J shed 3 bases, and the junction held 13 bases outside the gene matches. This CDR3 spans 18 amino acids. Germline loops: CDR1 LGHNA, CDR2 YNFKEQ. CDR3: CASSQLGVAGPLTDTQYF. The CDR3 region has the DNA TGTGCCAGCAGCCAACTCGGAGTAGCGGGACCCCTTACAGATACGCAGTATTTT.

This clonotype was counted many times. V gene TRBV12-3 or TRBV12-4 combines with J gene TRBJ1-2; 9 bases agree with TRBD1. V was clipped by 3 bases and J by 6 bases; unmatched bases: 11. This CDR3 region has 16 residues. The CDR3 loop reads CASSFLLGQGKDGYTF. The DNA for the CDR3 is TGTGCCAGCAGTTTCCTTTTGGGACAGGGAAAAGATGGCTACACCTTC.

This clonotype appeared many times. The genes are TRBV13 and TRBJ1-2; TRBD1 might be the D (5 bases). The CDR3 is 16 amino acids. Germline V gives CDR1 PRHDT, CDR2 FYEKMQ (reference sequence). Trimming took 2 bases from V and 4 from J, leaving 17 bases between them. CDR3 nucleotides: TGTGCCAGCAGCTTAAGTCCCCGGAGCCAGGGCTATGGCTACACCTTC. Amino acids: CASSLSPRSQGYGYTF.

This clonotype was seen ten or more times. The chain carries TRBV6-1 and TRBJ1-1, with D unclear. Trimming removed 0 bases from V and 0 bases from J, with 5 bases in between. This CDR3 is built from 14 residues. Germline CDR1 is MNHNS and CDR2 is SASEGT. CDR3 in DNA: TGTGCCAGCAGTGAAGCGGGGTTGAACACTGAAGCTTTCTTT. Translating gives CASSEAGLNTEAFF.

Note on this clonotype: This may come from a read error, since a much larger clone is one base off. The CDR3 does not end in the conserved phenylalanine or tryptophan, so this is likely a read error. The chain combines TRBV6-1 with TRBJ2-4, with D possibly TRBD2 on 6 matching bases. The ends were cut back, 7 bases at V and 11 bases at J, with 12 bases in the middle. Germline CDR1 and CDR2: MNHNS and SASEGT. CDR3 size: 11 residues. This CDR3 is CASTRRDFQYL. CDR3 in DNA: TGTGCCAGCACCCGCCGGGACTTTCAGTACCTC.

The table lists this clonotype with a count of one. This could be a read error, since a much larger clone is one nucleotide away. V gene TRBV10-3 combines with J gene TRBJ2-7, with D perhaps matching TRBD2 (6 bases). The germline V gene encodes CDR1 ENHRY and CDR2 SYGVKD. CDR3 length: 12 residues. This chain's CDR3 is CAISATDYDQYF. DNA of the CDR3: TGTGCCATCAGTGCGACGGACTACGATCAGTACTTC.

Turning to this clonotype: Relative to the germline gene, one junction end is altered; a read error may explain this. This chain uses TRBV10-2 with TRBJ2-7; the D is unclear. The CDR3 is 14 residues long. CDR1 and CDR2 from the germline V gene are WSHSY and SAAADI. The CDR3 protein is CTSSEGQAWRQQYF. CDR3 nucleotides: TGCACCAGCAGTGAAGGGCAGGCCTGGAGACAGCAGTACTTC.

With respect to this clonotype: A single base separates this from a much larger clone, so it may be a read error. This chain links TRBV6-5 with TRBJ2-2, with D perhaps matching TRBD2 (6 bases). The CDR3 covers 13 residues. The germline gives CDR1 MNHEY, CDR2 SVGAGI. Trimming left V 10 bases short and J 6 bases short, with 15 bases between. The CDR3 reads CAITDWGAGELFF. CDR3 DNA sequence: TGTGCCATCACCGACTGGGGGGCCGGGGAGCTGTTTTTT.